This T cell receptor (beta chain) was captured in a study of blood T cell repertoires in COVID-19. For the study at large: Some COVID-19 samples were acute and others convalescent; all came from the United States, Italy and Spain. The analysed material was cDNA or gDNA that came from T cells, B-cell-depleted T cells, or PBMCs.

Those designated as exposed participants met a COVID-19 case within 2 weeks before study entry. V lost 1 base and J lost 0, with 4 bases in between. The CDR3 extends over 14 amino acids. Germline V gene lookup returns CDR1 MDHEN and CDR2 SYDVKM. Original data processing: Counts of nucleated cells, estimated from reference gene primer amplification, were obtained. Profiled with immunoSEQ multiplex PCR; TCRdb holds only in-frame clones, not every one. That table furnishes V, J and clone size, whereas the DNA furnished D and trimming. The sample has roughly 380,000 clones, roughly 90% seen once. The sample comprised PBMCs or T cells enriched from blood (not recorded which). The TCR originated in a woman aged 25 to 45 who had been exposed to COVID-19. The chain is built from TRBV28 and TRBJ2-1; D is ambiguous. The CDR3 loop is CASSLSSSYNEQFF. The DNA for the CDR3 is TGTGCCAGCAGTTTATCCAGCTCCTACAATGAGCAGTTCTTC.